One and the same sample provided the 5 T cell receptor beta chains below, sequenced in a study of blood T cell repertoires in COVID-19. The repertoire was sequenced with immunoSEQ multiplex PCR; TCRdb's copy has only in-frame clones and lacks some. The profile shows under 250,000 clones, approximately 88% of them singletons. Input material: PBMCs or T cells enriched from blood (not recorded which). The receptors come from a woman in her twenties or thirties who had been exposed to COVID-19.

This clone was observed once. J is TRBJ1-2 and V is TRBV5-1; D ambiguous. Germline CDR1 SGHRS, CDR2 YFSETQ. CDR3 length: 14 amino acids. The V and J ends lost 1 base and 8 bases respectively, with 15 bases between them. The CDR3 nucleotides read TGCGCCAGCAGCTTGTTAAGCCACGGAGAGGGCTACACCTTC. Amino acids: CASSLLSHGEGYTF.

The chain employs TRBV28 and TRBJ1-4, with D possibly matching TRBD1 (5 bases). CDR1 is MDHEN and CDR2 is SYDVKM in the germline V gene. The CDR3 sequence is 12 residues long. Trimming pared 4 bases from V and 7 bases from J, leaving 7 bases between. CDR3 nucleotides: TGTGCCAGCAGTTGGGGCCTTGAAAAACTGTTTTTT. Translating gives CASSWGLEKLFF.

The J gene is TRBJ1-1, the V gene TRBV5-4; possible D gene TRBD1, 5 bases. The germline V gene has CDR1 SGHNT and CDR2 YYREEE (reference sequence). The length of the CDR3 is 16 residues. V dropped 4 bases and J dropped 0 bases, with 16 bases sitting between them. Here the CDR3 DNA reads TGTGCCAGCAGCCGCTTGCAGGGATACATGAACACTGAAGCTTTCTTT. Protein sequence: CASSRLQGYMNTEAFF.

The rearrangement links TRBV19 to TRBJ1-3; TRBD1 agrees at 7 bases. V was pared by 7 bases and J by 0 bases, with 9 bases of the junction left unmatched. This CDR3 contains 16 residues. Germline CDR1 and CDR2: LNHDA and SQIVND (reference sequence). This CDR3 is CASNTRDSHSGNTIYF. CDR3 sequence (DNA): TGTGCCAGTAATACCCGGGACAGTCACTCTGGAAACACCATATATTTT.

This clone has just a few counts. The gene calls are TRBV5-4 and TRBJ2-7, with 11 bases fitting TRBD2. The CDR3 runs to 15 residues. Germline CDR1 is SGHNT and CDR2 is YYREEE (reference sequence). After removal of 2 bases from V and 2 bases from J, the junction contained 3 bases not matched to a gene. CDR3 sequence (DNA): TGTGCCAGCAGCTTCGGGACTAGCGGCGCCTACGAGCAGTACTTC. Its protein is CASSFGTSGAYEQYF.